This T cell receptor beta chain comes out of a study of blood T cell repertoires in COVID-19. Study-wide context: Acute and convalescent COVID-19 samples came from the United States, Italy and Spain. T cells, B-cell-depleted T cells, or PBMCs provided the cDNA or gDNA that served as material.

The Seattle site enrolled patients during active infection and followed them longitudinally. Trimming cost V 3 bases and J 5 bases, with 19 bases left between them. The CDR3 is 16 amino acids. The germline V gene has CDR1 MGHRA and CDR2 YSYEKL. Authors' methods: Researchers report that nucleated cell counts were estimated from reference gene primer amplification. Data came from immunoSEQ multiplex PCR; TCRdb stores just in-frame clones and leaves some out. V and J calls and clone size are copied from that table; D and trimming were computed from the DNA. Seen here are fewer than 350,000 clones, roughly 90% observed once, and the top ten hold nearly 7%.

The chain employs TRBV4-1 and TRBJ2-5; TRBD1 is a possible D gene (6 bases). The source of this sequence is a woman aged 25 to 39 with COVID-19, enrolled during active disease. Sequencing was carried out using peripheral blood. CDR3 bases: TGCGCCAGCAGCCAGGAGGCCCCAGGGGCATGGGAGACCCAGTACTTC. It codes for CASSQEAPGAWETQYF.